This passage covers 15 T cell receptor beta chains from one sample sequenced in a study of blood T cell repertoires in COVID-19. The repertoire was sequenced with immunoSEQ multiplex PCR; TCRdb's copy has only in-frame clones and lacks some. Of under 200,000 clones detected, less than 90% appear once; the ten largest clones hold about 2%. Sequencing was carried out using peripheral blood. Every receptor here comes from an older man with active or convalescent COVID-19.

This clone has a single count. The rearrangement uses TRBV2 and TRBJ2-7; D remains ambiguous. This CDR3 contains 12 residues. The germline V gene has CDR1 SNHLY and CDR2 FYNNEI. Trimming pared 4 bases from V and 2 bases from J, leaving 6 bases between. The CDR3 spells CASSVVAYEQYF. The CDR3 DNA reads as TGTGCCAGCAGTGTCGTTGCCTACGAGCAGTACTTC. Supplemented by reference TRBV2 and TRBJ2-7, the full variable domain reads EPEVTQTPSHQVTQMGQEVILRCVPISNHLYFYWYRQILGQKVEFLVSFYNNEISEKSEIFDDQFSVERPDGSNFTLKIRSTKLEDSAMYFCASSVVAYEQYFGPGTRLTVT.

The chain uses TRBV7-9 and TRBJ2-1, with D possibly being TRBD2 (6 bases). Trimming pared 5 bases from V and 0 bases from J, leaving 17 bases between. This CDR3 has 17 residues. Germline values: CDR1 SEHNR, CDR2 FQNEAQ (reference sequence). The CDR3 coding sequence is TGTGCCAGCAGCCCAAAACTTAGCGGTGGCTCCTACAATGAGCAGTTCTTC. It translates to CASSPKLSGGSYNEQFF.

This clone was counted only a few times. The chain couples TRBV5-1 to TRBJ1-1; 7 positions match TRBD1. The CDR3 consists of 15 residues. Trimming took 3 bases from V and 0 from J; bases not matched to a gene: 5. The germline V gene has CDR1 SGHRS and CDR2 YFSETQ. CDR3 residues: CASSYSDRMNTEAFF. Here the CDR3 DNA reads TGCGCCAGCAGCTATTCGGACAGGATGAACACTGAAGCTTTCTTT.

The chain uses TRBV3-1 (or the pseudogene TRBV3-2) and TRBJ2-7, with D maybe TRBD2 (7 bases). The CDR3 has 14 residues. Looked up from germline, CDR1 is LGHDT and CDR2 is YNNKEL (reference sequence). V lost 6 bases and J lost 7, with 19 bases in between. CDR3 nucleotide sequence: TGTGCCAGCAGTCCCACCCGGGGGGCGGGGGAGCAGTACTTC. Translation: CASSPTRGAGEQYF.

The rearrangement joins TRBV18 to TRBJ2-1; no reliable D call. The CDR3 is 14 amino acids. The V end was cut by 0 bases, the J end by 7 bases, with 10 bases between. Germline assignment: CDR1 KGHSH and CDR2 LQKENI. CDR3 amino acids: CASSPPTRLNEQFF. CDR3 nucleotide sequence: TGTGCCAGCTCACCACCGACCCGACTTAATGAGCAGTTCTTC.

This chain connects TRBV5-1 to TRBJ2-2; possibly TRBD1 for D (6 bases). The CDR3 is 14 amino acids. Germline values: CDR1 SGHRS, CDR2 YFSETQ. Trimming took off 2 bases at V and 6 bases at J, with 11 bases between the two ends. The CDR3 sequence: CASSLQGEAGELFF. In DNA, the CDR3 is TGCGCCAGCAGCTTACAGGGAGAGGCCGGGGAGCTGTTTTTT.

The chain joins TRBV7-2 to TRBJ2-1; weak D call: TRBD2 (6 bases). The germline CDR1 and CDR2 sequences are SGHTA and FQGNSA. This CDR3 spans 15 amino acids. V lost 1 base and J 8 bases, leaving 15 bases between the germline ends. CDR3 region: CASSLEIGRFDEQFF. The CDR3 DNA reads TGTGCCAGCAGCTTAGAGATTGGGAGGTTCGATGAGCAGTTCTTC.

The chain recombines TRBV5-6 with TRBJ2-7; 12 bases map to TRBD2. V lost 0 bases and J lost 5; bases outside the gene matches: 6. The CDR3 extends over 16 amino acids. Germline assignment: CDR1 SGHDT and CDR2 YYEEEE. The CDR3 coding sequence is TGTGCCAGCAGCTTGGTGGCTAGCGGGAGGGGTAACGAGCAGTACTTC. Amino acid sequence: CASSLVASGRGNEQYF.

The chain is built from TRBV29-1 and TRBJ1-2, with TRBD1 matching over 8 bases. The junction had 8 bases not matched to a gene; V was cut back by 6 bases and J by 8 bases. Germline V gene data show CDR1 as SQVTM and CDR2 as ANQGSEA. The CDR3 totals 12 residues. CDR3 region: CSVDRGEGGYTF. CDR3 DNA: TGCAGCGTCGACAGGGGAGAGGGCGGCTACACCTTC. The complete variable domain, with remaining parts taken from reference TRBV29-1 and TRBJ1-2, reads SAVISQKPSRDICQRGTSLTIQCQVDSQVTMMFWYRQQPGQSLTLIATANQGSEATYESGFVIDKFPISRPNLTFSTLTVSNMSPEDSSIYLCSVDRGEGGYTFGSGTRLTVV.

This clone was recorded once. The rearrangement links TRBV28 to TRBJ1-2; possible D gene TRBD1, 6 bases. Germline CDR1 MDHEN, CDR2 SYDVKM. There are 14 residues in the CDR3. The germline V and J ends were trimmed by 8 bases and 8 bases, with 21 bases remaining between them. The CDR3 here is CASRQDSGFRGYTF. CDR3 DNA sequence: TGTGCCAGCCGGCAGGACAGCGGCTTTCGAGGCTACACCTTC.

V usage is TRBV5-1 and J usage is TRBJ2-1; possible D gene TRBD2, 6 bases. Germline V lookup: CDR1 SGHRS, CDR2 YFSETQ. The V end was cut by 4 bases, the J end by 2 bases, with 16 bases between. CDR3 length: 16 residues. CDR3 in amino acids: CASSAEPGLTYNEQFF. For the CDR3, the DNA is TGCGCCAGCAGCGCCGAACCGGGACTCACCTACAATGAGCAGTTCTTC.

This clone has a single count. This chain connects TRBV5-1 to TRBJ2-1; D possibly corresponds to TRBD1 (6 bases). Trimming stripped 4 bases from V and 2 bases from J, with 10 bases between. CDR1 and CDR2 (germline): SGHRS, YFSETQ. CDR3 length: 14 amino acids. The CDR3 sequence is CASSTGTTYNEQFF. CDR3 sequence (DNA): TGCGCCAGCAGCACGGGGACAACCTACAATGAGCAGTTCTTC.

This clone is a singleton in its sample. CDR3 loop: CASSQRGTSAAYNEQFF. The CDR3 bases are TGTGCCAGCAGTCAACGTGGGACTAGCGCCGCCTACAATGAGCAGTTCTTC. The genes are TRBV28 and TRBJ2-1; 10 nucleotides line up with TRBD2. The ends lost 5 bases at V and 2 bases at J; junction bases unmatched: 9. The CDR3 has 17 amino acids. Per the germline V gene, CDR1 is MDHEN and CDR2 is SYDVKM. The full variable domain, with the rest looked up from reference TRBV28 and TRBJ2-1, is DVKVTQSSRYLVKRTGEKVFLECVQDMDHENMFWYRQDPGLGLRLIYFSYDVKMKEKGDIPEGYSVSREKKERFSLILESASTNQTSMYLCASSQRGTSAAYNEQFFGPGTRLTVL.

The chain couples TRBV10-3 to TRBJ1-5; no clear D. Germline V CDR1 and CDR2: ENHRY, SYGVKD. This CDR3 contains 12 residues. V was cut by 3 bases and J by 11 bases, with 11 bases left in between. This CDR3 is CAISDGSSAQHF. The CDR3 DNA reads TGTGCCATCAGTGATGGTTCATCGGCCCAGCATTTT.

This clone has just a few counts. This chain joins TRBV24-1 and TRBJ2-7; no definite D call. The CDR3 is made up of 12 amino acids. Germline CDR1 is KGHDR and CDR2 is SFDVKD. V was pared by 3 bases and J by 7 bases, with 9 bases between. The CDR3 bases are TGTGCCACCAGTGATAGTATGAGTGAGCAGTACTTC. Amino acids: CATSDSMSEQYF.